Detailed here is one TCR beta chain. Antigen specificity is unknown. Within the sample, other DNA sequences also encode this same CDR3. The sample belongs to a study of T cells in narcolepsy. Across the study: Donors had narcolepsy type 1 or type 2, or were healthy controls.

This CDR3 is 13 amino acids long. V was cut by 3 bases and J by 5 bases, with 10 bases left in between. From germline, CDR1 is MNHEY and CDR2 SMNVEV (reference sequence). Study outcomes and limitations: In some patient and control memory CD4+ samples, autoreactive clones were absent.

Profiled with immunoSEQ multiplex PCR; TCRdb holds only in-frame clones, not every one. Of around 25,000 clones listed, 86% were seen once; the top ten hold 1% to 1.3%. V and J are TRBV27 and TRBJ2-5, with a possible D match to TRBD2 (6 bases). The sequencing sample was made of CD45RA- memory CD4+ T cells from PBMCs. This TCR came from a human donor with narcolepsy. The DNA for the CDR3 is TGTGCCAGCAGTTTGCGGCGGGGCGAGACCCAGTACTTC. Its translation is CASSLRRGETQYF.